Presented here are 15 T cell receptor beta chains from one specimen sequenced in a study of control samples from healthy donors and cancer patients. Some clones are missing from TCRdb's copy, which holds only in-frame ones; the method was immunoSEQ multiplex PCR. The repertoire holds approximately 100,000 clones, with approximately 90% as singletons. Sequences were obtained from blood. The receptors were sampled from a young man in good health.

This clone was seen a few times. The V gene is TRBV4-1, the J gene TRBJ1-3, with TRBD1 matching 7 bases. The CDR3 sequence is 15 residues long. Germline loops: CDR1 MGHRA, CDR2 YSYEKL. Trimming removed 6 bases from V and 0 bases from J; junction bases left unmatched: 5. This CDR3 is CASSGQAYSGNTIYF. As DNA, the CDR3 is TGCGCCAGCAGTGGACAGGCTTACTCTGGAAACACCATATATTTT.

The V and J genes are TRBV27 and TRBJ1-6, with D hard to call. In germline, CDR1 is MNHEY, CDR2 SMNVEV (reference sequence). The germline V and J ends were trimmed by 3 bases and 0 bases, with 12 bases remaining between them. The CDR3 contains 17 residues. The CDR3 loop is CASSFGPSSSYNSPLHF. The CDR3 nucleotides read TGTGCCAGCAGTTTTGGACCCTCGAGCTCCTATAATTCACCCCTCCACTTT.

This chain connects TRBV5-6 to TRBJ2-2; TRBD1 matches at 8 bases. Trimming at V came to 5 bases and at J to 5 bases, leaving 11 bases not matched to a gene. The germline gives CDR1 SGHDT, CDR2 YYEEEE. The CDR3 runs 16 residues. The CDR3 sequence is CASRRRGQGKTGELFF. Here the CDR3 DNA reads TGTGCCAGCAGGAGGAGAGGACAGGGAAAAACCGGGGAGCTGTTTTTT.

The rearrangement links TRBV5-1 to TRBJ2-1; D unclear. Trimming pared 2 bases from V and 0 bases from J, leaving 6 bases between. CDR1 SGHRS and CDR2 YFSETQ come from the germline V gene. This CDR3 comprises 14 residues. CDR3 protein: CASSLASSYNEQFF. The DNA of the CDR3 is TGCGCCAGCAGCTTAGCCAGCTCCTACAATGAGCAGTTCTTC. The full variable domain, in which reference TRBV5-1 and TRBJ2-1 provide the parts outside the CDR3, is KAGVTQTPRYLIKTRGQQVTLSCSPISGHRSVSWYQQTPGQGLQFLFEYFSETQRNKGNFPGRFSGRQFSNSRSEMNVSTLELGDSALYLCASSLASSYNEQFFGPGTRLTVL.

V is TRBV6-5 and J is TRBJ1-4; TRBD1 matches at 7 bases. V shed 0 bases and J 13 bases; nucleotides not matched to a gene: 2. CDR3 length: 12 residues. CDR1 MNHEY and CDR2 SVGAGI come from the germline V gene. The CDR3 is CASSYSGQSLFF. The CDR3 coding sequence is TGTGCCAGCAGTTACTCGGGACAGTCACTGTTTTTT.

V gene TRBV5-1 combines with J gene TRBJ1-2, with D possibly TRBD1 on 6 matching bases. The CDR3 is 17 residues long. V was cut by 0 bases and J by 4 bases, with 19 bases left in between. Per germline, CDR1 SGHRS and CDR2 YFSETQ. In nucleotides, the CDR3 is TGCGCCAGCAGCTTGGTTGTTAGGAGGGGGGACGTCTATGGCTACACCTTC. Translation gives CASSLVVRRGDVYGYTF.

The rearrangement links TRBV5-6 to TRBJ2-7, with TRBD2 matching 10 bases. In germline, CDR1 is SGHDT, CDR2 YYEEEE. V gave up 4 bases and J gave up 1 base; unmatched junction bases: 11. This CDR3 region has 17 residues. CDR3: CASSPHPSGRASYEQYF. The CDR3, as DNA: TGTGCCAGCAGCCCGCATCCCAGCGGGAGGGCGTCCTACGAGCAGTACTTC.

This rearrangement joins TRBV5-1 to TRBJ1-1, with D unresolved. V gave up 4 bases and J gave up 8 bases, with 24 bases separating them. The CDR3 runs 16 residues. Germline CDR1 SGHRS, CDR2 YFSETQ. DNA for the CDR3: TGCGCCAGCAGCAGGACGCGGACCGTAAATGGTATGGAAGCTTTCTTT. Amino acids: CASSRTRTVNGMEAFF. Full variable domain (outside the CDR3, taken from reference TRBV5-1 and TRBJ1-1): KAGVTQTPRYLIKTRGQQVTLSCSPISGHRSVSWYQQTPGQGLQFLFEYFSETQRNKGNFPGRFSGRQFSNSRSEMNVSTLELGDSALYLCASSRTRTVNGMEAFFGQGTRLTVV.

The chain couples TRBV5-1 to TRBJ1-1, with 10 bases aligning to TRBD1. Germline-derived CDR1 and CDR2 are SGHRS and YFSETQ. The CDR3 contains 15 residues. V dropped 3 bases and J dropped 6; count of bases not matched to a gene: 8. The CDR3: CASSSHWGQGSEAFF. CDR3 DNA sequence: TGCGCCAGCAGCTCCCACTGGGGACAGGGGTCTGAAGCTTTCTTT.

The CDR3 DNA follows: TGTGCCAGCAGTCGTACAAGTGAAGCTTTCTTT. Translated: CASSRTSEAFF. This chain links TRBV28 with TRBJ1-1; D gene ambiguous. The CDR3 runs 11 residues. CDR1 is MDHEN and CDR2 is SYDVKM in the germline V gene. V lost 5 bases, J lost 7 bases, and 8 bases lay in between.

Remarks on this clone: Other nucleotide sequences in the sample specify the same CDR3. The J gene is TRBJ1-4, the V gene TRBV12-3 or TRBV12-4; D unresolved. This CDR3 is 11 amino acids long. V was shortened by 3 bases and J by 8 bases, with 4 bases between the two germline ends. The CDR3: CASSLREKLFF. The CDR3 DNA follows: TGTGCCAGCAGTTTGAGGGAAAAACTGTTTTTT.

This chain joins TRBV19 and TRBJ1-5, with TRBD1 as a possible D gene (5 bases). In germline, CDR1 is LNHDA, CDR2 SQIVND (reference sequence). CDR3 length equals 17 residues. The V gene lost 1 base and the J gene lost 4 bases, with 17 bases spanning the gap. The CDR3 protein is CASSIAAAGFYNQPQHF. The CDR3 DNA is TGTGCCAGTAGTATAGCTGCGGCAGGGTTTTATAATCAGCCCCAGCATTTT.

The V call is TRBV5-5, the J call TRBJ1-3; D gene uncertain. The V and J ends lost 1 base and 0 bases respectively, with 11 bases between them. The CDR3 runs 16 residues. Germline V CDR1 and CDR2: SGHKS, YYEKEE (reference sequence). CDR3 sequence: CASSLPAQSSGNTIYF. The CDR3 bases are TGTGCCAGCAGCTTGCCGGCTCAGAGCTCTGGAAACACCATATATTTT.

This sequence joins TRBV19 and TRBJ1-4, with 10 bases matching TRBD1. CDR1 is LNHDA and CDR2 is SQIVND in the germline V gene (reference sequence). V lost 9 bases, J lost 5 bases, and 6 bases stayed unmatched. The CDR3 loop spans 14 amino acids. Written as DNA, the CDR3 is TGTGCCAGCACCTGGACAGGGGGGAATGAAAAACTGTTTTTT. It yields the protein CASTWTGGNEKLFF.

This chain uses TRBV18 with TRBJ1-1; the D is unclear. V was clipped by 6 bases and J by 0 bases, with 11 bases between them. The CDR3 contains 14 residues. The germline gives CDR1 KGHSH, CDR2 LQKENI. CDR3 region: CASSPGLLNTEAFF. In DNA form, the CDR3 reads TGTGCCAGCTCTCCAGGATTGTTGAACACTGAAGCTTTCTTT.